This TCR beta chain originates from a study of cytomegalovirus exposure and HLA in healthy donors. CDR3 length: 13 amino acids. Trimming removed 5 bases from V and 1 base from J, with 6 bases in between. Germline assignment: CDR1 MDHEN and CDR2 SYDVKM. PCR employed 60 Vbeta and 13 Jbeta primers. The repertoire was sequenced with immunoSEQ multiplex PCR; TCRdb's copy has only in-frame clones and lacks some. The table shows 100,000 or so clones, with just under 80% occurring only once. This TCR came from a man aged 30 to 45 in good health and CMV-seronegative. The J gene is TRBJ1-5, the V gene TRBV28; no firm D call. Sequencing was performed on PBMCs. Here the CDR3 reads CASSIFSNQPQHF. In nucleotides, the CDR3 is TGTGCCAGCAGTATCTTCAGCAATCAGCCCCAGCATTTT.